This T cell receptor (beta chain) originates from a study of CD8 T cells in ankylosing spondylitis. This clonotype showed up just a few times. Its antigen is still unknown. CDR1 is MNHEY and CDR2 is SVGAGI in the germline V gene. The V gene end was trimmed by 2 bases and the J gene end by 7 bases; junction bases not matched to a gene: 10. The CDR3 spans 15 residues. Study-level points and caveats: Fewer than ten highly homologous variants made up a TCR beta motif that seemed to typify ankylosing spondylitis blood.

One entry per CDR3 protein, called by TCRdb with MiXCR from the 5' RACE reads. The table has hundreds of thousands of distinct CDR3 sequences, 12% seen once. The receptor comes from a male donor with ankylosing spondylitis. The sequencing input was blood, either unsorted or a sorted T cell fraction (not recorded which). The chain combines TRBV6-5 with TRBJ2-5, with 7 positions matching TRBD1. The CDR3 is CASSYPARSGGTQYF. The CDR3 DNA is TGTGCCAGCAGTTACCCGGCCCGGTCAGGGGGGACCCAGTACTTC.